This T cell receptor (beta chain) is from a study of shared clonotypes between healthy human individuals. Points from the study as a whole: In a few donors, around 5% of naive CD4 clonotypes appeared in common. Sample collection involved blood only; tissue repertoires are likely different.

The table came from immunoSEQ multiplex PCR; TCRdb's copy has only in-frame clones and leaves some out. The sample lists about 2.5 million clones, around 92% seen once, with 0.37% in the top ten. Note on this clone: What it binds is unknown.

The V end was cut by 5 bases, the J end by 6 bases, with 19 bases between. The CDR3 length is 15 residues. Germline CDR1 reads SEHNR; CDR2 reads FQNEAQ (reference sequence). V and J are TRBV7-9 and TRBJ1-2, with D tentatively TRBD1 (5 bases). The source is a man aged 18 to 29 in good health. Some clones in this sample may be carry-over from other donors' samples. The sequenced material came from naive CD4+ T cells from PBMCs. Subset described: CD45RA+ positively selected. The CDR3 protein is CASSDRGRTGHGYTF. Written as DNA, the CDR3 is TGTGCCAGCAGCGATCGGGGACGGACGGGCCATGGCTACACCTTC.